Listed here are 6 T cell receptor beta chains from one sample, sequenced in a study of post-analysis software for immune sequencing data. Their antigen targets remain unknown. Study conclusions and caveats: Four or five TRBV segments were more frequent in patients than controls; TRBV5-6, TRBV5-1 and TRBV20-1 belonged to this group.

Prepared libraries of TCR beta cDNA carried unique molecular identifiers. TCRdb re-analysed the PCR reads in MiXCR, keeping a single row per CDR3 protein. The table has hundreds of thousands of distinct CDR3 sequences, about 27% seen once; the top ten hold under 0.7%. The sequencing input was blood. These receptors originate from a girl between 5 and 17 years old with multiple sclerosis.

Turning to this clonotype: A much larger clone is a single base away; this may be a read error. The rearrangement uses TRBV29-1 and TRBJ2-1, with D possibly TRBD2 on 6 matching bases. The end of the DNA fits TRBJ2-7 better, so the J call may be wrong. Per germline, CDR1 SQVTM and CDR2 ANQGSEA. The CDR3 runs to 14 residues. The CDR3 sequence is CSARAGTDYNEQYF. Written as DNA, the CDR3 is TGCAGCGCTCGGGCCGGGACGGACTACAATGAGCAGTACTTC.

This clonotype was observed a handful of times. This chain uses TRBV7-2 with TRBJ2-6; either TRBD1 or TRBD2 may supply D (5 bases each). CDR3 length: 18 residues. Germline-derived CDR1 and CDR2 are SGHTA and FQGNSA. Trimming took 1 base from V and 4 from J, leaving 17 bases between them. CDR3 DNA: TGTGCCAGCAGCTTAGTGGGGACCCTAGGGGCCGGGGCCAACGTCCTGACTTTC. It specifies CASSLVGTLGAGANVLTF.

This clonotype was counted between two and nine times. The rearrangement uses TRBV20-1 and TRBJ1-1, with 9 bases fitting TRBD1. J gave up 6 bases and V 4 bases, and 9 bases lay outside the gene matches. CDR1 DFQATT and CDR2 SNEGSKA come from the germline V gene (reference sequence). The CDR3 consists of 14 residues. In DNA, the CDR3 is TGCAGTGCTAAATCAGGGACAGGGAAGCCTGAAGCTTTCTTT. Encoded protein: CSAKSGTGKPEAFF.

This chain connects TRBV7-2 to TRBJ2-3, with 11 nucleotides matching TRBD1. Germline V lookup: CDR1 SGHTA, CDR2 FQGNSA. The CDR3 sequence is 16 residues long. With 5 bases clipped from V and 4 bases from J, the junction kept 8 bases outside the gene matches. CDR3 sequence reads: CASSPTGTGGPDTQYF. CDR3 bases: TGTGCCAGCAGCCCTACCGGGACAGGGGGGCCAGATACGCAGTATTTT.

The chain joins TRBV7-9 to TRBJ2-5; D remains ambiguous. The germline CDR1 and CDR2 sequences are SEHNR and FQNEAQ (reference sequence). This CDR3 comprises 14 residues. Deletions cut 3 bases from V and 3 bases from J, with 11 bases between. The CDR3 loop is CASSFLGRKETQYF. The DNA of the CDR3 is TGTGCCAGCAGCTTCTTAGGGCGCAAAGAGACCCAGTACTTC.

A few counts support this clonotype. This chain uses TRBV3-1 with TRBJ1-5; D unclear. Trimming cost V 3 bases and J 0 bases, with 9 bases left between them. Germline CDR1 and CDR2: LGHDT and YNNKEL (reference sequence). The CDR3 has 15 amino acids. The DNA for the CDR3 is TGTGCCAGCAGCCAGAACACCAATAGCAATCAGCCCCAGCATTTT. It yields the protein CASSQNTNSNQPQHF.